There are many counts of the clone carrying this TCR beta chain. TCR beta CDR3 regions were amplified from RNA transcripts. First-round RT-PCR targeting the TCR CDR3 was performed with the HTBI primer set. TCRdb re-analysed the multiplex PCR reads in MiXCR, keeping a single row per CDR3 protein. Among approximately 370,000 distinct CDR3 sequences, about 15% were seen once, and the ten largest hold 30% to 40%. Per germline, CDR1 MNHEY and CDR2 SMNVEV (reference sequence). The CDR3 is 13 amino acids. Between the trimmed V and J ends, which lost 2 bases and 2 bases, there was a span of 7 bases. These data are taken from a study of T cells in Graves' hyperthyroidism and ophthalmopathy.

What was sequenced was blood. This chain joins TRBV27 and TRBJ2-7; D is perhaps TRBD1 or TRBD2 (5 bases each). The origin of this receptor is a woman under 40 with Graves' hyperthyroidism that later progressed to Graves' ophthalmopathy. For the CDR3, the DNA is TGTGCCAGCAGTTTACAGGGAGCCTACGAGCAGTACTTC. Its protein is CASSLQGAYEQYF.